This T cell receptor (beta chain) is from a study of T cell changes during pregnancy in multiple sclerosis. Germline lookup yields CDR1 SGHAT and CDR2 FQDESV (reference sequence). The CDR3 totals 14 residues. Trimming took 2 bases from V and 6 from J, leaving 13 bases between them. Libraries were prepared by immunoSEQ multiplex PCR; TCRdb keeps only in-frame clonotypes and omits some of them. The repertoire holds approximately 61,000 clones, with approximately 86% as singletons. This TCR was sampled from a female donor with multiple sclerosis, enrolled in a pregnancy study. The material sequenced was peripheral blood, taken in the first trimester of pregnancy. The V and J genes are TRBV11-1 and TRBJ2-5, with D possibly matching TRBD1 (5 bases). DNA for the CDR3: TGTGCCAGCAGCTTAAACCGGCAGGGCCAGACCCAGTACTTC. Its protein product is CASSLNRQGQTQYF.